This T cell receptor (beta chain) was obtained from a study of blood T cell repertoires in COVID-19. TCRdb keeps only in-frame clones here, not all; method: immunoSEQ multiplex PCR. The sample includes around 270,000 clones, 87% of them seen just once. Between the trimmed V and J ends, which lost 3 bases and 8 bases, there was a span of 10 bases. This CDR3 is 13 amino acids long. Germline assignment: CDR1 LGHDT and CDR2 YNNKEL (reference sequence). The sequenced sample was peripheral blood. The receptor was derived from a woman between 45 and 65 years old with acute or convalescent COVID-19. The chain uses TRBV3-1 (or the pseudogene TRBV3-2) and TRBJ1-4; D uncertain. Here the CDR3 reads CASSQTAQEKLFF. The CDR3 DNA reads TGTGCCAGCAGCCAGACCGCACAGGAAAAACTGTTTTTT.